The 10 T cell receptor beta chains presented below share a single source sample, sequenced in a study of glioma-infiltrating T cells. Amplification of TCR alpha and beta CDR3 regions from RNA used iRepertoire nested multiplex PCR. TCRdb re-called the multiplex PCR reads through MiXCR, storing one row per CDR3 protein. The data contain about 89,000 distinct CDR3 sequences, about 23% of them seen just once; the ten biggest clones take up approximately 7%. Sequenced input: glioma tissue, nonneoplastic brain tissue, or PBMCs (not recorded which). The origin of the receptors is a human donor with low-grade glioma or glioblastoma, undergoing nonglioma brain surgery, or in good health (not recorded which).

In this sample, this clonotype turned up a few times. This rearrangement joins TRBV14 to TRBJ2-3; D is unresolved. The CDR3 consists of 16 residues. V gave up 0 bases and J gave up 4 bases, with 14 bases separating them. The germline V gene encodes CDR1 SGHDN and CDR2 FVKESK. The CDR3 is CASSQDSQPDSDTQYF. CDR3 nucleotide sequence: TGTGCCAGCAGCCAAGATTCCCAGCCAGATTCAGATACGCAGTATTTT.

This clonotype appeared many times. The chain uses TRBV3-1 and TRBJ1-1; 10 nucleotides align to TRBD1. In germline, CDR1 is LGHDT, CDR2 YNNKEL (reference sequence). The V gene end was trimmed by 4 bases and the J gene end by 4 bases; junction bases not matched to a gene: 3. The CDR3 length is 14 residues. The CDR3 nucleotides are TGTGCCAGCAGCCGACAGGGGGCAGGCACTGAAGCTTTCTTT. This translates into CASSRQGAGTEAFF.

This clonotype was recorded a few times. The chain couples TRBV7-9 to TRBJ2-3; no firm D call. CDR3 length: 15 residues. Per the germline V gene, CDR1 is SEHNR and CDR2 is FQNEAQ (reference sequence). The V end was cut by 3 bases, the J end by 1 base, with 11 bases between. The CDR3 here is CASSFTETGTDTQYF. The CDR3 bases are TGTGCCAGCAGCTTCACGGAAACCGGCACAGATACGCAGTATTTT.

The V call is TRBV29-1, the J call TRBJ2-2, with a weak D call TRBD2 (6 bases). Per germline, CDR1 SQVTM and CDR2 ANQGSEA. V lost 6 bases and J 0 bases, leaving 11 bases between the germline ends. The CDR3 runs 14 residues. The CDR3 sequence is CSVLRGTNTGELFF. The CDR3 coding sequence is TGCAGCGTACTACGGGGGACGAACACCGGGGAGCTGTTTTTT.

Many counts were recorded for this clonotype. This chain joins TRBV6-5 and TRBJ1-2; D may be TRBD1 (5 bases). V lost 0 bases and J 4 bases, leaving 9 bases between the germline ends. The CDR3 contains 14 residues. Germline lookup yields CDR1 MNHEY and CDR2 SVGAGI. CDR3 protein: CASSYSGVAYGYTF. Written as DNA, the CDR3 is TGTGCCAGCAGTTACTCGGGGGTCGCCTATGGCTACACCTTC.

This clonotype was seen ten or more times. The rearrangement links TRBV20-1 to TRBJ2-7, with a possible D match to TRBD2 (6 bases). Germline CDR1 DFQATT, CDR2 SNEGSKA (reference sequence). The V end was cut by 3 bases, the J end by 4 bases, with 10 bases between. CDR3 length: 12 amino acids. The CDR3 DNA is TGCAGTGCTAGTAGGACTACTTACGAGCAGTACTTC. Protein product: CSASRTTYEQYF.

A remark on this clonotype: A much larger clonotype is one base distant, so this may be a read error. V and J are TRBV18 and TRBJ1-3, with D hard to call. V lost 10 bases and J 2 bases, leaving 15 bases between the germline ends. CDR3 length: 14 amino acids. Germline V gene lookup returns CDR1 KGHSH and CDR2 LQKENI. The DNA of the CDR3 is TGTGCCAACTCCTGGACTGATACTGGAAACACCATATATTTT. Amino acids: CANSWTDTGNTIYF.

This clonotype was seen at least ten times. The V gene is TRBV19, the J gene TRBJ1-5; D is possibly TRBD1 (6 bases). This CDR3 is built from 15 residues. Per the germline V gene, CDR1 is LNHDA and CDR2 is SQIVND (reference sequence). V dropped 4 bases and J dropped 2 bases, with 12 bases sitting between them. CDR3 sequence (DNA): TGTGCCAGTAGTAACAGGGAAGGTCGCAATCAGCCCCAGCATTTT. Translation: CASSNREGRNQPQHF.

This clonotype appeared many times. The chain carries TRBV2 and TRBJ2-5; 8 bases match TRBD1. Germline CDR1 is SNHLY and CDR2 is FYNNEI. J lost 7 bases, V lost 6 bases, and 10 bases had no gene match. The CDR3 extends over 14 amino acids. This CDR3 is CASRWTGRSVTQYF. The CDR3 bases are TGTGCCAGCAGATGGACAGGGCGGTCGGTGACCCAGTACTTC.

The sample holds many counts of this clonotype. The chain joins TRBV6-2 or TRBV6-3 to TRBJ2-3; 9 nucleotides align to TRBD1. V lost 8 bases, J lost 0 bases, and 6 bases stayed unmatched. Germline values: CDR1 MNHEY, CDR2 SVGEGT. The CDR3 has 15 amino acids. As DNA, the CDR3 is TGTGCCAGCCGGGACAGGGAAACTAGCACAGATACGCAGTATTTT. Translated, it gives CASRDRETSTDTQYF.